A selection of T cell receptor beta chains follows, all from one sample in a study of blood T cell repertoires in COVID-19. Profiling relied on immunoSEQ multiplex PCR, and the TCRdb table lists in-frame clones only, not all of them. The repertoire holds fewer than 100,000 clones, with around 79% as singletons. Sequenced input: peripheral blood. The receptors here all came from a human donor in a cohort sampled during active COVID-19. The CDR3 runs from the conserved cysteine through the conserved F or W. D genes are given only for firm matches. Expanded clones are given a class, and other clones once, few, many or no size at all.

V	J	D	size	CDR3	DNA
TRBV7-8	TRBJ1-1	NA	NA	CASSRDPGYEAEAFF	TGTGCCAGCAGCCGCGACCCCGGTTATGAGGCTGAAGCTTTCTTT
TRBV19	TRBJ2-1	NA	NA	CASSIASRTYNEQFF	TGTGCCAGTAGTATAGCGTCCAGAACCTACAATGAGCAGTTCTTC
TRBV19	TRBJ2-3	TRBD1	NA	CASSISGQGRDTQYF	TGTGCCAGTAGTATATCCGGACAGGGTAGAGATACGCAGTATTTT
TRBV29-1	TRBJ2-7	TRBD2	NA	CSVTWGEGRREQYF	TGCAGCGTAACTTGGGGGGAGGGCCGACGCGAGCAGTACTTC
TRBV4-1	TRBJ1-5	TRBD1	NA	CASSQRTGGDGGWPQHF	TGCGCCAGCAGCCAACGGACAGGGGGCGACGGGGGTTGGCCCCAGCATTTT
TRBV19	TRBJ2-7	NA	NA	CASSPGGGLGEQYF	TGTGCCAGTAGCCCGGGAGGGGGCTTGGGAGAGCAGTACTTC
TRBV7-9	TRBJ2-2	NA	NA	CASKGGTGELFF	TGTGCCAGCAAAGGGGGCACCGGGGAGCTGTTTTTT
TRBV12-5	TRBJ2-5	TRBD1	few	CASGLQGAGETQYF	TGTGCTAGTGGTTTACAGGGGGCAGGGGAGACCCAGTACTTC
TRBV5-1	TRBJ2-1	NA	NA	CASSLTSGDNEQFF	TGCGCCAGCAGCTTGACTTCAGGGGACAATGAGCAGTTCTTC
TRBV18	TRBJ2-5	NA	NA	CASSPVGQLLAQYF	TGTGCCAGCTCACCAGTCGGACAGCTCCTGGCCCAGTACTTC